This entry lists 29 T cell receptor beta chains sequenced from one sample in a study of long-term antiretroviral therapy in people with HIV. The assay used was immunoSEQ (version v3.0), run at survey level. The assay was immunoSEQ multiplex PCR, and TCRdb's table has in-frame clones only and misses some. The table lists roughly 32,000 clones, roughly 85% of them singletons, with almost 4.5% in the top ten. The starting material was unsorted PBMCs, obtained roughly 3.3 years after starting antiretroviral therapy. The receptors come from a man aged 18 to 35 with HIV.

J is TRBJ2-7 and V is TRBV4-3; 8 bases are a match to TRBD1. The germline V gene encodes CDR1 LGHNA and CDR2 YSLEER. V trimming: 0 bases; J trimming: 4 bases; junction bases outside the gene matches: 14. This CDR3 comprises 18 residues. CDR3 sequence: CASSQEIIRPGGGYEQYF. Here the CDR3 DNA reads TGCGCCAGCAGCCAAGAAATTATCCGGCCAGGGGGCGGGTACGAGCAGTACTTC.

The V and J genes are TRBV19 and TRBJ1-1, with D maybe TRBD1 (5 bases). In germline, CDR1 is LNHDA, CDR2 SQIVND (reference sequence). The CDR3 extends over 17 amino acids. The V end lost 0 bases, the J end lost 4 bases, and 18 bases lay between the germline ends. CDR3 DNA: TGTGCCAGTAGTATAGATGCAGGCCCAGGGCCAGGCACTGAAGCTTTCTTT. Translated, it gives CASSIDAGPGPGTEAFF.

The chain employs TRBV9 and TRBJ1-1, with D perhaps TRBD1 (6 bases). CDR1 and CDR2 (germline): SGDLS, YYNGEE. The V end lost 4 bases, the J end lost 7 bases, and 14 bases lay between the germline ends. This CDR3 contains 13 residues. The CDR3 DNA reads TGTGCCAGCAGCCCATACAGGGCCCATGAAGCTTTCTTT. Residues: CASSPYRAHEAFF.

This chain connects TRBV6-5 to TRBJ2-7; D perhaps matches TRBD2 (5 bases). The ends were cut back, 2 bases at V and 3 bases at J, with 14 bases in the middle. CDR3 length equals 15 residues. Germline loops: CDR1 MNHEY, CDR2 SVGAGI. CDR3 DNA: TGTGCCAGCAGTTACCGGTTGCAAGGGAGCTACGAGCAGTACTTC. Its protein is CASSYRLQGSYEQYF.

The chain combines TRBV7-3 with TRBJ2-1, with 8 bases aligning to TRBD2. CDR3 length: 16 amino acids. Germline values: CDR1 SGHTA, CDR2 FQGTGA. Trimming removed 2 bases from V and 4 bases from J; junction bases left unmatched: 7. CDR3 residues: CASSLSSGRGYNEQFF. The CDR3 DNA sequence: TGTGCCAGCAGCTTATCCAGCGGGAGAGGGTACAATGAGCAGTTCTTC.

The V and J genes are TRBV2 and TRBJ1-1; D is ambiguous. The CDR3 runs to 13 residues. The germline V gene encodes CDR1 SNHLY and CDR2 FYNNEI. Trimming stripped 4 bases from V and 0 bases from J, with 6 bases between. In DNA form, the CDR3 reads TGTGCCAGCAGTGGCCATATGAACACTGAAGCTTTCTTT. Protein product: CASSGHMNTEAFF.

The J gene is TRBJ1-1, the V gene TRBV25-1, with D unresolved. CDR1 is MGHDK and CDR2 is SYGVNS in the germline V gene. The CDR3 contains 14 residues. V was cut by 7 bases and J by 3 bases, with 15 bases left in between. CDR3 residues: CASTEAEGYTEAFF. For the CDR3, the DNA is TGTGCCAGCACCGAAGCGGAGGGTTACACTGAAGCTTTCTTT.

This clone was found once. The chain has TRBV4-1 and TRBJ1-6; possible D gene TRBD1, 6 bases. Trimming stripped 3 bases from V and 0 bases from J, with 12 bases between. Germline V gene sequence: CDR1 MGHRA, CDR2 YSYEKL. This CDR3 comprises 17 residues. CDR3 residues: CASSQLQGNSYNSPLHF. CDR3 bases: TGCGCCAGCAGCCAGCTACAGGGTAACTCCTATAATTCACCCCTCCACTTT.

This chain connects TRBV19 to TRBJ2-1; TRBD2 matches 10 bases. Trimming at V came to 5 bases and at J to 4 bases, leaving 5 bases not matched to a gene. The CDR3 is made up of 15 amino acids. CDR1 LNHDA and CDR2 SQIVND come from the germline V gene (reference sequence). CDR3 protein: CASSSTSGVYNEQFF. CDR3 bases: TGTGCCAGTAGTTCAACTAGCGGGGTTTACAATGAGCAGTTCTTC. The complete variable domain, with remaining parts taken from reference TRBV19 and TRBJ2-1, reads DGGITQSPKYLFRKEGQNVTLSCEQNLNHDAMYWYRQDPGQGLRLIYYSQIVNDFQKGDIAEGYSVSREKKESFPLTVTSAQKNPTAFYLCASSSTSGVYNEQFFGPGTRLTVL.

V and J are TRBV11-2 and TRBJ2-5, with D uncertain. Germline V gene data show CDR1 as SGHAT and CDR2 as FQNNGV. V was trimmed by 1 base and J by 10 bases, leaving 10 bases between them. The CDR3 contains 12 residues. The DNA for the CDR3 is TGTGCCAGCAGCTTAGTAGAGGAAGGCCAGTACTTC. It yields the protein CASSLVEEGQYF.

The gene calls are TRBV27 and TRBJ1-2, with 7 bases lining up with TRBD1. This CDR3 is 14 amino acids long. Unmatched junction bases numbered 11, after V lost 6 bases and J lost 7 bases. The germline V gene has CDR1 MNHEY and CDR2 SMNVEV (reference sequence). This CDR3 reads CASSPPTGVGGYTF. The DNA of the CDR3 is TGTGCCAGCAGCCCCCCAACAGGGGTAGGTGGCTACACCTTC.

The V gene is TRBV11-2, the J gene TRBJ2-2; the match to TRBD1 covers 12 bases. Per germline, CDR1 SGHAT and CDR2 FQNNGV. V shed 1 base and J 7 bases; nucleotides not matched to a gene: 7. This CDR3 region has 17 residues. DNA of the CDR3: TGTGCCAGCAGCTTAGGGACCGGGACAGGGGGCGGCGGGGAGCTGTTTTTT. It translates to CASSLGTGTGGGGELFF.

The chain employs TRBV6-1 and TRBJ1-2; TRBD1 might be the D (6 bases). V was shortened by 7 bases and J by 7 bases, with 16 bases between the two germline ends. The CDR3 spans 13 residues. Germline lookup yields CDR1 MNHNS and CDR2 SASEGT. This chain's CDR3 is CASISQGLGGYTF. The CDR3 region has the DNA TGTGCCAGCATCTCACAGGGACTCGGTGGCTACACCTTC.

The chain has TRBV10-3 and TRBJ2-7; 8 bases align to TRBD1. Germline loops: CDR1 ENHRY, CDR2 SYGVKD. J gave up 1 base and V 4 bases, and 3 bases lay outside the gene matches. This CDR3 has 14 residues. The DNA of the CDR3 is TGTGCCATCAGTGGGACAGGGCGTTCCTACGAGCAGTACTTC. It translates to CAISGTGRSYEQYF.

The chain has TRBV7-6 and TRBJ1-4; the D is unclear. V was shortened by 0 bases and J by 4 bases, with 15 bases between the two germline ends. Germline CDR1 is SGHVS and CDR2 is FNYEAQ. The CDR3 has 17 residues. The CDR3 region is CASSLASRGLGNEKLFF. The CDR3 bases are TGTGCCAGCAGCTTAGCGTCCCGAGGTCTGGGTAATGAAAAACTGTTTTTT.

This clone was counted once. The V call is TRBV9, the J call TRBJ1-2, with 7 bases aligning to TRBD1. The germline V gene encodes CDR1 SGDLS and CDR2 YYNGEE. The junction had 5 bases not matched to a gene; V was cut back by 0 bases and J by 3 bases. This CDR3 is built from 15 residues. CDR3: CASSVAQDRDYGYTF. As DNA, the CDR3 is TGTGCCAGCAGCGTAGCCCAAGACAGGGACTATGGCTACACCTTC.

V is TRBV5-4 and J is TRBJ1-1; 7 bases are shared with TRBD1. Germline V gives CDR1 SGHNT, CDR2 YYREEE (reference sequence). V was clipped by 5 bases and J by 4 bases; unmatched bases: 8. The CDR3 length is 14 residues. The CDR3 reads CASRVDRVGTEAFF. The CDR3, as DNA: TGTGCCAGCAGGGTTGACAGGGTCGGCACTGAAGCTTTCTTT.

In DNA form, the CDR3 reads TGTGCCAGCAGCTTTTCAGGGCTTACCTACAATGAGCAGTTCTTC. It is translated as CASSFSGLTYNEQFF. The chain recombines TRBV13 with TRBJ2-1, with a weak D call TRBD1 (5 bases). CDR1 and CDR2 from the germline V gene are PRHDT and FYEKMQ (reference sequence). V was trimmed by 3 bases and J by 2 bases, leaving 11 bases between them. The CDR3 consists of 15 residues.

A single count supports this clone. V usage is TRBV20-1 and J usage is TRBJ2-7, with D perhaps TRBD1 (6 bases). Germline V gives CDR1 DFQATT, CDR2 SNEGSKA (reference sequence). This CDR3 has 11 residues. V lost 5 bases to trimming and J lost 4 bases, with 9 bases between them. In DNA, the CDR3 is TGCAGTGCTGCAGACAGGTACGAGCAGTACTTC. It is translated as CSAADRYEQYF.

This clone has only one observation. This chain connects TRBV7-9 to TRBJ2-1; no clear D gene. The CDR3 is 13 residues long. Per the germline V gene, CDR1 is SEHNR and CDR2 is FQNEAQ (reference sequence). Trimming left V 11 bases short and J 0 bases short, with 11 bases between. CDR3 amino acids: CALGRSSYNEQFF. CDR3 in DNA: TGTGCCCTGGGAAGAAGCTCCTACAATGAGCAGTTCTTC.

The chain uses TRBV7-8 and TRBJ2-1; 8 nucleotides agree with TRBD2. The CDR3 consists of 15 residues. The germline CDR1 and CDR2 sequences are SGHVS and FQNEAQ. J was trimmed by 8 bases and V by 11 bases; bases with no gene match: 17. The CDR3 is CASRVGLAGLDEQFF. The CDR3 DNA sequence: TGTGCCTCCAGAGTCGGTCTAGCGGGTTTAGATGAGCAGTTCTTC.

CDR3 in amino acids: CASSRLAVSSYEQYF. The CDR3 region has the DNA TGTGCCAGCAGCCGGCTAGCGGTAAGCTCCTACGAGCAGTACTTC. The rearrangement uses TRBV27 and TRBJ2-7, with 7 bases matching TRBD2. The CDR3 has 15 residues. Germline V gives CDR1 MNHEY, CDR2 SMNVEV (reference sequence). Trimming removed 6 bases from V and 0 bases from J; junction bases left unmatched: 8.

The rearrangement uses TRBV11-1 and TRBJ2-1; perhaps D is TRBD1 or TRBD2 (5 bases each). Germline lookup yields CDR1 SGHAT and CDR2 FQDESV (reference sequence). The V gene lost 3 bases and the J gene lost 9 bases, with 6 bases spanning the gap. This CDR3 is 11 amino acids long. The CDR3 loop is CASSLGPEQFF. CDR3 DNA: TGTGCCAGCAGCTTGGGACCTGAGCAGTTCTTC.

The V and J genes are TRBV28 and TRBJ2-7; D might be TRBD2 (6 bases). Looked up from germline, CDR1 is MDHEN and CDR2 is SYDVKM. Trimming removed 6 bases at V and 1 base at J, with 10 bases between. The CDR3 loop spans 13 amino acids. CDR3 nucleotides: TGTGCCAGCAGCGCCCGGGGGTCCTACGAGCAGTACTTC. Its translation is CASSARGSYEQYF.

CDR3 nucleotides: TGTGCCAGCAGCGTAGGTCGGACCGGACTAGCGGGTTCCAATGAGCAGTTCTTC. It codes for CASSVGRTGLAGSNEQFF. The V and J genes are TRBV9 and TRBJ2-1; 11 bases fit TRBD2. The J segment lost 6 bases and the V segment lost 0 bases, leaving 11 bases of the junction unmatched. CDR1 is SGDLS, CDR2 YYNGEE, per germline. The CDR3 has 18 amino acids.

The CDR3 DNA is TGTGCCACCAGCAGAGATGTCGAGACCCAGTACTTC. This encodes CATSRDVETQYF. The chain combines TRBV15 with TRBJ2-5; D call uncertain. V lost 0 bases and J lost 5, with 4 bases in between. Germline CDR1 LNHNV, CDR2 YYDKDF (reference sequence). The CDR3 is made up of 12 amino acids. Full variable domain (missing parts from reference TRBV15 and TRBJ2-5): DAMVIQNPRYQVTQFGKPVTLSCSQTLNHNVMYWYQQKSSQAPKLLFHYYDKDFNNEADTPDNFQSRRPNTSFCFLDIRSPGLGDTAMYLCATSRDVETQYFGPGTRLLVL.

The chain has TRBV6-1 and TRBJ2-7; no firm D call. With 1 base removed from V and 3 bases from J, the gap between germline ends came to 7 bases. Germline-derived CDR1 and CDR2 are MNHNS and SASEGT. The CDR3 loop spans 13 amino acids. The chain's CDR3 is CASSEVEFYEQYF. CDR3 coding DNA: TGTGCCAGCAGTGAAGTCGAATTCTACGAGCAGTACTTC.

The chain employs TRBV27 and TRBJ2-2, with 12 positions matching TRBD2. The CDR3 extends over 17 amino acids. V dropped 6 bases and J dropped 1; count of bases not matched to a gene: 6. Germline CDR1 MNHEY, CDR2 SMNVEV (reference sequence). The CDR3 reads CASSPTSGGGNTGELFF. For the CDR3, the DNA is TGTGCCAGCAGCCCGACTAGCGGGGGCGGGAACACCGGGGAGCTGTTTTTT.

The V gene is TRBV11-3, the J gene TRBJ2-1; D is unclear. The ends were cut back, 4 bases at V and 9 bases at J, with 16 bases in the middle. The CDR3 has 14 amino acids. Germline V gives CDR1 SGHNT, CDR2 YENEEA. CDR3 nucleotides: TGTGCCAGCAGCTCCGAAGTAGATATAGGTGAGCAGTTCTTC. Protein: CASSSEVDIGEQFF.